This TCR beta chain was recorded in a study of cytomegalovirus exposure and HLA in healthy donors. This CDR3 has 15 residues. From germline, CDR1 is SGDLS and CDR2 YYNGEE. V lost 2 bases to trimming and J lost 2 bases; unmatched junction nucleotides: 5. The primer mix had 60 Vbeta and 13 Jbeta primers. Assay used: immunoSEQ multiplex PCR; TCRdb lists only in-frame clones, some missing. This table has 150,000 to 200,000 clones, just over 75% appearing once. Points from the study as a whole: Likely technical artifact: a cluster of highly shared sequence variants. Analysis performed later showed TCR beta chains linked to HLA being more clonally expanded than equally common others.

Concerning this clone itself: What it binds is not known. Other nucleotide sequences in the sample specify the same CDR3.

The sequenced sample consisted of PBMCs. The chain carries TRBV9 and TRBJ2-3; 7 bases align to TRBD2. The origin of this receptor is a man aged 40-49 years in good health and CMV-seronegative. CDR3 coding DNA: TGTGCCAGCAGCGTTGCTAGCGGACTCACAGATACGCAGTATTTT. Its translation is CASSVASGLTDTQYF. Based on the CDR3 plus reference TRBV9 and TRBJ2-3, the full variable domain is DSGVTQTPKHLITATGQRVTLRCSPRSGDLSVYWYQQSLDQGLQFLIQYYNGEERAKGNILERFSAQQFPDLHSELNLSSLELGDSALYFCASSVASGLTDTQYFGPGTRLTVL.